A selection of T cell receptor beta chains follows, all from one sample in a study of cytomegalovirus exposure and HLA in healthy donors. Method: immunoSEQ multiplex PCR; TCRdb's copy keeps in-frame clones and lacks some. This sample has about 150,000 clones, with 80% to 90% found just once. Source material: PBMCs. Receptors were obtained from a woman aged 35 to 49 in good health and CMV-seropositive. The CDR3 runs from the conserved cysteine through the conserved F or W. A D gene is named only where the DNA matches it firmly. A clone size is listed for some rows: how often the clone was seen (once, few, many), or a class if it is expanded.

len: 15
abundance: NA
v_gene: TRBV30
j_gene: TRBJ2-7
d_gene: TRBD1
CDR3nt: TGTGCCTGGGGAGCCCTAGGGGGCAGAGTCTACGAGCAGTACTTC
CDR3aa: CAWGALGGRVYEQYF

len: 16
abundance: NA
v_gene: TRBV9
j_gene: TRBJ2-7
d_gene: TRBD1
CDR3nt: TGTGCCAGCAGCGTAGCCCCGGCGGACAGGGGTTACGAGCAGTACTTC
CDR3aa: CASSVAPADRGYEQYF

len: 15
abundance: NA
v_gene: TRBV7-9
j_gene: TRBJ2-3
d_gene: TRBD2
CDR3nt: TGTGCCAGCAGCTTAGAGGGACTAAGCACAGATACGCAGTATTTT
CDR3aa: CASSLEGLSTDTQYF

len: 12
abundance: NA
v_gene: TRBV2
j_gene: TRBJ1-1
d_gene: NA
CDR3nt: TGTGCCAGCACGAACTTGGACACTGAAGCTTTCTTT
CDR3aa: CASTNLDTEAFF

len: 13
abundance: NA
v_gene: TRBV30
j_gene: TRBJ2-2
d_gene: NA
CDR3nt: TGTGCCTGGAGGGTTACAGACACCGGGGAGCTGTTTTTT
CDR3aa: CAWRVTDTGELFF

len: 14
abundance: NA
v_gene: TRBV5-1
j_gene: TRBJ2-3
d_gene: NA
CDR3nt: TGCGCCAGCAGCTTGGCCACAGGGAAGGATACGCAGTATTTT
CDR3aa: CASSLATGKDTQYF

len: 14
abundance: NA
v_gene: TRBV30
j_gene: TRBJ2-5
d_gene: TRBD1
CDR3nt: TGTGCCTGGAGTGCAGGACAGGAACAAGAGACCCAGTACTTC
CDR3aa: CAWSAGQEQETQYF

len: 13
abundance: NA
v_gene: TRBV6-1
j_gene: TRBJ1-5
d_gene: NA
CDR3nt: TGTGCCAGCAGTGAATGGGCCTATCAGCCCCAGCATTTT
CDR3aa: CASSEWAYQPQHF

len: 15
abundance: NA
v_gene: TRBV7-2
j_gene: TRBJ1-4
d_gene: NA
CDR3nt: TGTGCCAGCAGCTTAGGCGCAGGGGTGGGTGAAAAACTGTTTTTT
CDR3aa: CASSLGAGVGEKLFF

len: 10
abundance: NA
v_gene: TRBV20-1
j_gene: TRBJ2-1
d_gene: NA
CDR3nt: TGCAGTGGCGGCACCAATGAGCAGTTCTTC
CDR3aa: CSGGTNEQFF

len: 15
abundance: NA
v_gene: TRBV30
j_gene: TRBJ2-1
d_gene: TRBD2
CDR3nt: TGTGCCTGGAGTGTACGCGGGAGGGCCTCCAATGAGCAGTTCTTC
CDR3aa: CAWSVRGRASNEQFF

len: 13
abundance: NA
v_gene: TRBV5-4
j_gene: TRBJ1-2
d_gene: NA
CDR3nt: TGTGCCAGCAGCCACACAGAATTCTATGGCTACACCTTC
CDR3aa: CASSHTEFYGYTF

len: 12
abundance: few
v_gene: TRBV4-1
j_gene: TRBJ1-1
d_gene: NA
CDR3nt: TGCGCCAGCAGCGACAGGTACACTGAAGCTTTCTTT
CDR3aa: CASSDRYTEAFF

len: 13
abundance: NA
v_gene: TRBV30
j_gene: TRBJ2-7
d_gene: NA
CDR3nt: TGTGCCTGGAGTGTGGGGGGACCCTACGAGCAGTACTTC
CDR3aa: CAWSVGGPYEQYF

len: 13
abundance: NA
v_gene: TRBV29-1
j_gene: TRBJ1-1
d_gene: TRBD1
CDR3nt: TGCAGCGTCTCTGACAGGGCGAACACTGAAGCTTTCTTT
CDR3aa: CSVSDRANTEAFF

len: 14
abundance: NA
v_gene: TRBV14
j_gene: TRBJ2-7
d_gene: TRBD1
CDR3nt: TGTGCCAGCAGCCATGTACAGGGGGCTATTGAGCAGTACTTC
CDR3aa: CASSHVQGAIEQYF

len: 13
abundance: NA
v_gene: TRBV5-1
j_gene: TRBJ1-1
d_gene: NA
CDR3nt: TGCGCCAGCAGCTTAGCAGCGTACACTGAAGCTTTCTTT
CDR3aa: CASSLAAYTEAFF

len: 16
abundance: NA
v_gene: TRBV18
j_gene: TRBJ2-1
d_gene: NA
CDR3nt: TGTGCCAGCGCCCCAAAACCCTTCCGGGACTCACATGAGCAGTTCTTC
CDR3aa: CASAPKPFRDSHEQFF

len: 16
abundance: NA
v_gene: TRBV5-4
j_gene: TRBJ2-7
d_gene: NA
CDR3nt: TGTGCCAGCAGCGAAGGGATAGCGCTAAGCTCCTACGAGCAGTACTTC
CDR3aa: CASSEGIALSSYEQYF

len: 15
abundance: NA
v_gene: TRBV28
j_gene: TRBJ1-4
d_gene: NA
CDR3nt: TGTGCCAGCAGTCCCCCCGGGGCAACTAATGAAAAACTGTTTTTT
CDR3aa: CASSPPGATNEKLFF